A selection of T cell receptor beta chains follows, all from one sample in a study of spatial heterogeneity in lung cancer. MiXCR, run by TCRdb on the 5' RACE reads, gives a single entry per CDR3 protein. In the table there are about 3,800 distinct CDR3 sequences, around 8.4% of which are singletons. Sample: PBMCs, taken at surgery. Every receptor here comes from a female donor with early-stage non-small cell lung cancer. The CDR3 runs from the conserved cysteine through the conserved F or W. A D gene is named only where the DNA matches it firmly. Only part of the rows carry a size: once, few, many, or a class if the clone is expanded.

clone_size,d_call,cdr3_length,v_call,j_call,cdr3_nt,cdr3_aa
many,-,13,TRBV18,TRBJ1-5,TGTGCCAGCTCACCAGGGGTTGTACAGCCCCAGCATTTT,CASSPGVVQPQHF
-,TRBD1,15,TRBV20-1,TRBJ1-6,TGCAGTGCTAGAGATGGAACAGGGGGTGGCTCACCCCTCCACTTT,CSARDGTGGGSPLHF
many,-,12,TRBV5-6,TRBJ1-2,TGTGCCAGCAGCCGAGCTAACTATGGCTACACCTTC,CASSRANYGYTF
medium-sized,-,15,TRBV21-1,TRBJ2-1,TGTGCCAGCAGCTACGGGACAGGGGGTGTAGGTGAGCAGTTCTTC,CASSYGTGGVGEQFF
medium-sized,-,13,TRBV29-1,TRBJ1-1,TGCAGCGTTGTGACCCTATTGAACACTGAAGCTTTCTTT,CSVVTLLNTEAFF
many,-,14,TRBV7-6,TRBJ1-1,TGTGCCAGCAGCTTAGTTCAGGGGAACACTGAAGCTTTCTTT,CASSLVQGNTEAFF
-,-,16,TRBV29-1,TRBJ2-6,TGCAGCGTTTCCCGGGACATAGACTCTGGGGCCAACGTCCTGACTTTC,CSVSRDIDSGANVLTF
medium-sized,-,17,TRBV7-9,TRBJ1-3,TGTGCCAGCAGCGGAACCCAGGGTTGGGTCTCTGGAAACACCATATATTTT,CASSGTQGWVSGNTIYF
-,-,15,TRBV7-8,TRBJ2-5,TGTGCCAGCAGCGGACAGATCCGGGGGCAAGAGACCCAGTACTTC,CASSGQIRGQETQYF
many,TRBD2,16,TRBV20-1,TRBJ2-2,TGCAGTGCTAGAGATAACAAGCGGGGAAACACCGGGGAGCTGTTTTTT,CSARDNKRGNTGELFF
-,TRBD1,16,TRBV5-1,TRBJ2-5,TGCGCCAGCAGCCAGACAGGGGGCGTTGATGTTGAGACCCAGTACTTC,CASSQTGGVDVETQYF
many,-,14,TRBV25-1,TRBJ1-1,TGTGCCAGCAGTGAGTCCGGAGCGAACACTGAAGCTTTCTTT,CASSESGANTEAFF
many,-,13,TRBV7-6,TRBJ2-1,TGTGCCAGCAGCTTAGGCAGACAAGGGTCACAGTTCTTC,CASSLGRQGSQFF
medium-sized,TRBD1,15,TRBV7-2,TRBJ1-4,TGTGCCAGCAGCCACTTAGGGACAGGAGTTGGAAAACTGTTTTTT,CASSHLGTGVGKLFF
many,TRBD2,15,TRBV4-1,TRBJ2-5,TGCGCCAGCAGCCGAGGAAGCGGGGTTCAAGAGACCCAGTACTTC,CASSRGSGVQETQYF
-,-,16,TRBV20-1,TRBJ2-1,TGCAGTGCTAGAGATGCCGGGGGAAGCTCCTACAATGAGCAGTTCTTC,CSARDAGGSSYNEQFF
many,TRBD1,15,TRBV7-2,TRBJ1-2,TGTGCCAGCAGCTTGAGACAGGGTGGGGTTATGGGCTACACCTTC,CASSLRQGGVMGYTF
many,TRBD2,12,TRBV29-1,TRBJ2-5,TGCAGCACTTCGGGGGGGCCGAAGACCCAGTACTTC,CSTSGGPKTQYF
many,TRBD1,13,TRBV6-4,TRBJ2-5,TGTGCCAGCAGCGCGGACAGGAGAGGGACCCAGTACTTC,CASSADRRGTQYF
many,-,14,TRBV28,TRBJ1-6,TGTGCCAGCGGCCCCCCATTCGGAAATTCACCCCTCCACTTT,CASGPPFGNSPLHF
medium-sized,-,13,TRBV7-2,TRBJ2-1,TGTGCCAGCAGCTTAGCAGCCCGGAATGAGCAGTTCTTC,CASSLAARNEQFF
many,-,9,TRBV21-1,TRBJ2-5,TGTGCCAGCAAGCAGACCCAGTACTTC,CASKQTQYF
many,-,16,TRBV7-2,TRBJ1-2,TGTGCCAGCAGCTTATACCTAGGTGTGGAGGAGTATGGCTACACCTTC,CASSLYLGVEEYGYTF
medium-sized,-,12,TRBV5-1,TRBJ1-2,TGCGCCAGCAGCTCCACGAATTATGGCTACACCTTC,CASSSTNYGYTF
-,-,14,TRBV6-6,TRBJ2-5,TGTGCCAGCAGTTACTCTCCGCGGCAAGAGACCCAGTACTTC,CASSYSPRQETQYF
-,-,15,TRBV25-1,TRBJ2-5,TGTGCCAGCAGCCCCTGGCGGGGAGAGCAAGAGACCCAGTACTTC,CASSPWRGEQETQYF
many,-,13,TRBV29-1,TRBJ1-2,TGCAGCGTCACGAGAGGGGAGGAAGGAGGCTACACCTTC,CSVTRGEEGGYTF
-,TRBD2,16,TRBV9,TRBJ2-4,TGTGCCAGCAGCTCCAGCGGGGGGGCCGTCGGAAACATTCAGTACTTC,CASSSSGGAVGNIQYF
many,TRBD2,15,TRBV18,TRBJ2-7,TGTGCCAGCTCACCCCCCCCAGCGGGGGCGGGGGAGCAGTACTTC,CASSPPPAGAGEQYF
-,-,14,TRBV5-5,TRBJ2-5,TGTGCCAGCAGCTTGGTTGCATCCCAAGAGACCCAGTACTTC,CASSLVASQETQYF
many,-,13,TRBV12-3/TRBV12-4,TRBJ2-7,TGTGCCAGCAGCCGATCGGGGTGGTACGAGCAGTACTTC,CASSRSGWYEQYF
many,-,15,TRBV7-2,TRBJ1-6,TGTGCCAGCAGCTTAGGAGTCACAGCCCCCTCACCCCTCCACTTT,CASSLGVTAPSPLHF
medium-sized,-,14,TRBV20-1,TRBJ1-2,TGCAGTGCTATCCCGGGCCTCTCGGCCTATGGCTACACCTTC,CSAIPGLSAYGYTF
-,-,12,TRBV7-6,TRBJ2-5,TGTGCCAGCACCCGAGGTGCAGAGACCCAGTACTTC,CASTRGAETQYF
medium-sized,TRBD2,14,TRBV7-2,TRBJ2-3,TGTGCCAGCAGCTCGACTAGCGGCACAGATACGCAGTATTTT,CASSSTSGTDTQYF
many,TRBD2,15,TRBV20-1,TRBJ2-2,TGCAGTGCTAGTGGTCTAGCGGGAAACACCGGGGAGCTGTTTTTT,CSASGLAGNTGELFF
large,-,15,TRBV7-7,TRBJ2-2,TGTGCCAGCAGCTTAGATCCGGGGGAGGCCGGGGAGCTGTTTTTT,CASSLDPGEAGELFF
many,-,12,TRBV19,TRBJ2-5,TGTGCCACCAGGGGGGTCCAAGAGACCCAGTACTTC,CATRGVQETQYF
medium-sized,-,13,TRBV12-3/TRBV12-4,TRBJ2-5,TGTGCCAGCAGGGGGGGTTGGAAAGAGACCCAGTACTTC,CASRGGWKETQYF
many,TRBD2,17,TRBV6-5,TRBJ2-3,TGTGCCAGCAGTTACTCGAGTGCTAGCGGGTTCACAGATACGCAGTATTTT,CASSYSSASGFTDTQYF
few,-,11,TRBV6-6,TRBJ2-7,TGTGCCAGCAGTTTCTCCTACGAGCAGTACTTC,CASSFSYEQYF